A single sample is the source of the 24 T cell receptor beta chains below, sequenced in a study of CD8 T cells in ankylosing spondylitis. TCRdb re-derived calls from the 5' RACE reads in MiXCR, one entry per CDR3 protein. The sample lists about 220,000 distinct CDR3 sequences, about a quarter seen once, with more than 6.5% in the top ten. Sequenced sample: blood, either unsorted or a sorted T cell fraction (not recorded which). These receptors originate from a male donor with ankylosing spondylitis or in good health (not recorded which).

This clonotype has a count of ten or more. The gene calls are TRBV29-1 and TRBJ1-5; D may be TRBD1 (5 bases). This CDR3 spans 13 amino acids. Germline V gene data show CDR1 as SQVTM and CDR2 as ANQGSEA. Trimming left V 4 bases short and J 1 base short, with 8 bases between. CDR3 DNA: TGCAGCGTTGCAAGGGGAAGCAATCAGCCCCAGCATTTT. This sequence encodes CSVARGSNQPQHF.

J is TRBJ2-7 and V is TRBV20-1, with 10 positions matching TRBD2. The CDR3 has 15 amino acids. V dropped 3 bases and J dropped 3; count of bases not matched to a gene: 8. CDR1 and CDR2 (germline): DFQATT, SNEGSKA (reference sequence). CDR3 region: CSASARLAGVYEQYF. CDR3 DNA: TGCAGTGCTAGTGCTCGGCTAGCGGGAGTCTACGAGCAGTACTTC.

In this sample, this clonotype turned up a few times. The chain combines TRBV27 with TRBJ2-5; 9 nucleotides agree with TRBD1. The V segment lost 5 bases and the J segment 4 bases; nucleotides outside the gene matches: 8. Germline CDR1 MNHEY, CDR2 SMNVEV (reference sequence). This CDR3 contains 15 residues. CDR3 DNA: TGTGCCAGCAGTCCGATGGGACAGGGAGGAGAGACCCAGTACTTC. It translates to CASSPMGQGGETQYF.

This clonotype came up many times. The rearrangement uses TRBV20-1 and TRBJ1-1, with no clear D. V shed 5 bases and J shed 3 bases, with 19 bases lying between them. The CDR3 is made up of 15 amino acids. Germline V gene lookup returns CDR1 DFQATT and CDR2 SNEGSKA (reference sequence). CDR3 region: CSAANPDGWDTEAFF. The CDR3 DNA is TGCAGTGCTGCCAACCCGGACGGGTGGGACACTGAAGCTTTCTTT.

The chain links TRBV6-5 to TRBJ2-1; D remains unclear. Germline V gene sequence: CDR1 MNHEY, CDR2 SVGAGI. V dropped 7 bases and J dropped 7 bases, with 8 bases sitting between them. The CDR3 sequence is 11 residues long. CDR3 nucleotide sequence: TGTGCCAGCAATGACCGGAATGAGCAGTTCTTC. Protein: CASNDRNEQFF.

This chain links TRBV6-1 with TRBJ1-4; no clear D gene. CDR3 length: 12 amino acids. The V gene lost 11 bases and the J gene lost 6 bases, with 13 bases spanning the gap. In germline, CDR1 is MNHNS, CDR2 SASEGT. CDR3 DNA sequence: TGTGCCCACGGCTGGAAACATGAAAAACTGTTTTTT. Its translation: CAHGWKHEKLFF.

This clonotype came up many times. The V gene is TRBV7-3, the J gene TRBJ2-3, with D unresolved. Trimming pared 0 bases from V and 4 bases from J, leaving 5 bases between. The length of the CDR3 is 13 residues. Germline-derived CDR1 and CDR2 are SGHTA and FQGTGA. As DNA, the CDR3 is TGTGCCAGCAGCTTAACTCAACCAGATACGCAGTATTTT. Translated, it gives CASSLTQPDTQYF.

The chain is built from TRBV20-1 and TRBJ2-7; 12 nucleotides align to TRBD2. The trim removed 4 bases at V and 7 bases at J, leaving 11 bases unmatched. Germline lookup yields CDR1 DFQATT and CDR2 SNEGSKA (reference sequence). CDR3 length: 15 residues. DNA of the CDR3: TGCAGTGCTACCTCAGGGACTAGCGGGTGGGGAGAGCAGTACTTC. This codes for CSATSGTSGWGEQYF.

J is TRBJ2-1 and V is TRBV6-5; maybe TRBD2 (5 bases). CDR1 and CDR2 from the germline V gene are MNHEY and SVGAGI. V was shortened by 2 bases and J by 10 bases, with 9 bases between the two germline ends. The CDR3 extends over 12 amino acids. The CDR3 protein is CASSYRSGEQFF. The CDR3 DNA follows: TGTGCCAGCAGTTACAGGAGCGGAGAGCAGTTCTTC.

The rearrangement links TRBV29-1 to TRBJ1-5; 7 bases agree with TRBD1. J gave up 7 bases and V 1 base, and 10 bases lay outside the gene matches. CDR3 length: 15 residues. Germline loops: CDR1 SQVTM, CDR2 ANQGSEA. This CDR3 is CSVEVGGGAGQPQHF. The CDR3 nucleotides are TGCAGCGTTGAAGTGGGAGGGGGCGCAGGACAGCCCCAGCATTTT.

V and J are TRBV20-1 and TRBJ2-7, with D hard to call. CDR1 and CDR2 (germline): DFQATT, SNEGSKA (reference sequence). Trimming took off 3 bases at V and 3 bases at J, with 15 bases between the two ends. This CDR3 region has 14 residues. The CDR3 DNA reads TGCAGTGCTAGGGTTAGTAATAGCTTCTACGAGCAGTACTTC. Translated: CSARVSNSFYEQYF.

A remark on this clonotype: Just one base apart from a much larger clone, this may be a read error. The chain uses TRBV5-1 and TRBJ1-1, with 9 bases that match TRBD1. The CDR3 is 18 amino acids. Germline V CDR1 and CDR2: SGHRS, YFSETQ. DNA of the CDR3: TGCGCCAGCAGCTTGTTCGGACAGGGGCGTCGAATGAACACTAAAGCTTTCTTT. Its protein product is CASSLFGQGRRMNTKAFF.

This clonotype was recorded many times. The J gene is TRBJ2-7, the V gene TRBV12-3 or TRBV12-4; D is possibly TRBD2 (6 bases). CDR3 size: 15 residues. Trimming shortened V by 5 bases and J by 1 base, and 15 bases separated the two germline ends. The CDR3 nucleotides read TGTGCCAGCAGTCCGGGGGACGGCGGTTCCTACGAGCAGTACTTC. Translating it yields CASSPGDGGSYEQYF.

This clonotype was found many times. One junction end does not reproduce the germline sequence, and a read error may be involved. The V gene is TRBV12-3 or TRBV12-4, the J gene TRBJ1-3; no reliable D call. The CDR3 spans 14 residues. This chain's CDR3 is CASTLGASGNTIYF. The CDR3, as DNA: TGTGCCAGCACTTTAGGAGCCTCTGGAAACACCATATATTTT.

This clonotype was observed at least ten times. The V and J genes are TRBV21-1 and TRBJ1-1; TRBD1 is the table's D call, not checked against the DNA. TRBV21-1 is a documented pseudogene. The CDR3 has 17 amino acids. The CDR3 DNA sequence: TGTGCCAGCAGCAAAGGACACCCCCAGGGCATGAACACTGAAGCTTTCTTT. This translates into CASSKGHPQGMNTEAFF.

About this clonotype: A read error may produce the germline difference seen at one junction end. This chain uses TRBV29-1 with TRBJ2-3, with TRBD2 matching 7 bases. Per the germline V gene, CDR1 is SQVTM and CDR2 is ANQGSEA. This CDR3 has 13 residues. The CDR3: CSGEIAGTDKQYF. CDR3 coding DNA: TGCAGCGGGGAAATAGCGGGCACAGATAAGCAGTATTTT.

A few counts support this clonotype. CDR3 in amino acids: CASSPSAGWGGPQHF. CDR3 bases: TGTGCCAGCAGTCCCTCGGCGGGATGGGGGGGGCCCCAGCATTTT. The rearrangement links TRBV27 to TRBJ1-5; possible D gene TRBD1, 5 bases. The CDR3 covers 15 residues. Germline V CDR1 and CDR2: MNHEY, SMNVEV (reference sequence). Trimming stripped 5 bases from V and 9 bases from J, with 20 bases between.

This clonotype was counted ten times or more. The chain uses TRBV5-1 and TRBJ2-1; 9 positions match TRBD2. The germline V gene has CDR1 SGHRS and CDR2 YFSETQ. The CDR3 totals 16 residues. J lost 3 bases, V lost 0 bases, and 4 bases had no gene match. CDR3 coding DNA: TGCGCCAGCAGCTTGGGAGCGGGAGGCAACTACAATGAGCAGTTCTTC. It specifies CASSLGAGGNYNEQFF.

The chain employs TRBV7-9 and TRBJ2-1; D is perhaps TRBD2 (5 bases). There are 15 residues in the CDR3. Germline CDR1 SEHNR, CDR2 FQNEAQ (reference sequence). The V and J ends lost 6 bases and 7 bases respectively, with 19 bases between them. The CDR3: CASSPLGLAGNEQFF. The DNA of the CDR3 is TGTGCCAGCAGTCCCTTGGGCCTAGCTGGAAATGAGCAGTTCTTC.

This clonotype was recorded many times. This rearrangement joins TRBV5-1 to TRBJ1-1; tentative D call: TRBD1 (5 bases). The CDR3 has 14 amino acids. V was trimmed by 4 bases and J by 1 base, leaving 11 bases between them. Germline CDR1 is SGHRS and CDR2 is YFSETQ. The CDR3 DNA sequence: TGCGCCAGCAGCGGCGGGACGCGGAACACTGAAGCTTTCTTT. This codes for CASSGGTRNTEAFF.

J is TRBJ1-2 and V is TRBV20-1; D gene uncertain. Germline loops: CDR1 DFQATT, CDR2 SNEGSKA (reference sequence). The V end lost 5 bases, the J end lost 4 bases, and 14 bases lay between the germline ends. CDR3 length: 13 residues. The CDR3 loop reads CSAYGDPIYGYTF. The DNA for the CDR3 is TGCAGTGCTTACGGAGACCCGATCTATGGCTACACCTTC.

This clonotype was counted at least ten times. The chain combines TRBV6-5 with TRBJ2-7, with TRBD2 matching over 11 bases. The V gene's germline CDR1 is MNHEY and CDR2 SVGAGI. With 2 bases clipped from V and 4 bases from J, the junction kept 13 bases outside the gene matches. This CDR3 comprises 18 residues. The CDR3 bases are TGTGCCAGCAGTTACAAGACCCCCTTACTAGCGGGAGAATACGAGCAGTACTTC. This sequence encodes CASSYKTPLLAGEYEQYF.

This clonotype was recorded many times. CDR3: CAISGSTDTQYF. The CDR3 DNA is TGTGCCATTAGCGGGAGCACAGATACGCAGTATTTT. The V and J genes are TRBV10-3 and TRBJ2-3; 7 nucleotides align to TRBD2. Germline values: CDR1 ENHRY, CDR2 SYGVKD. Losses at the gene ends were 9 bases for V and 0 bases for J; bases not matched to a gene: 0. The CDR3 consists of 12 residues.

This clonotype appeared many times. This chain connects TRBV30 to TRBJ2-2; 9 nucleotides match TRBD1. V lost 8 bases and J lost 5; bases outside the gene matches: 9. This CDR3 has 14 amino acids. In germline, CDR1 is GTSNPN, CDR2 SVGIG (reference sequence). The CDR3 sequence: CALARTGVTGELFF. In DNA, the CDR3 is TGTGCCCTGGCACGGACAGGGGTTACCGGGGAGCTGTTTTTT.